In its sample, the clone carrying this TCR beta chain was seen a few times. The antigen is unknown. The entirety of the isolated RNA underwent reverse transcription, so expressed TCRB transcripts were sequenced. Some clones are missing from TCRdb's copy, which holds only in-frame ones; the method was immunoSEQ multiplex PCR. The sample lists around 690,000 clones; under 15% were seen once. This record comes from a study of beta chain features in type 1 diabetes. Notes on the study in general: Moderately but significantly shorter TCRB CDR3s were found in Type 1 diabetes patients in all four CD4+ subsets.

The receptor comes from a man aged 30 to 45 with type 1 diabetes. Sequences were obtained from naive CD4+ T cells from blood.

The CDR3 loop is CASSQPPGTGHLPYEQYF. The CDR3, as DNA: TGCGCCAGCAGCCAGCCGCCAGGTACGGGACACTTGCCCTACGAGCAGTACTTC. The rearrangement links TRBV4-1 to TRBJ2-7, with a tentative D call TRBD1 (6 bases). CDR3 length: 18 amino acids. CDR1 is MGHRA, CDR2 YSYEKL, per germline. V shed 3 bases and J shed 2 bases, with 23 bases lying between them.